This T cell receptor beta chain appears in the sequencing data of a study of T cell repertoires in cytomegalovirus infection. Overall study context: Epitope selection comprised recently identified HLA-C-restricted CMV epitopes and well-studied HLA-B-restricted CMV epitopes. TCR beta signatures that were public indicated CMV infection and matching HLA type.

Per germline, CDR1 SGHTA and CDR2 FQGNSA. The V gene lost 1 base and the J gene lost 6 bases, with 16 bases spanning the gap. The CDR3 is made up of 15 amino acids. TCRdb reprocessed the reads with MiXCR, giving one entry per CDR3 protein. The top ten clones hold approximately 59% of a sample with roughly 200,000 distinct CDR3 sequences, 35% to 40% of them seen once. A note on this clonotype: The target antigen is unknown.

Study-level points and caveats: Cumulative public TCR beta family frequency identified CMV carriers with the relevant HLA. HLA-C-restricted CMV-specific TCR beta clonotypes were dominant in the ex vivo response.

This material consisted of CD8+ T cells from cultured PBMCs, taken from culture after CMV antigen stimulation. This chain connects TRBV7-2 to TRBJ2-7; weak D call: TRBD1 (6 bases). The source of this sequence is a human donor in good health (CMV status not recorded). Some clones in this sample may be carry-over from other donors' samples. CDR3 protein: CASSLGMGQSLEQYF. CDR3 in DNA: TGTGCCAGCAGCTTAGGAATGGGACAATCCCTCGAGCAGTACTTC.